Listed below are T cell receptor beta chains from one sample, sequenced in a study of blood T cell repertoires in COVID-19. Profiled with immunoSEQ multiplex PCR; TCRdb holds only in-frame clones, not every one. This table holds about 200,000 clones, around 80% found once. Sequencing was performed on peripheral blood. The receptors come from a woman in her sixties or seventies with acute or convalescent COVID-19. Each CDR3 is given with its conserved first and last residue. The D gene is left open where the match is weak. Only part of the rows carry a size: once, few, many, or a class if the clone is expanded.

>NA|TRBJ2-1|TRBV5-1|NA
TGCGCCAGCAGCTTGGCTAGCAATGAGCAGTTCTTC
CASSLASNEQFF
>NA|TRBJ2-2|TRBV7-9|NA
TGTGCCAGCAGTCCTTCCCCCTCTCGGGATACCGGGGAGCTGTTTTTT
CASSPSPSRDTGELFF
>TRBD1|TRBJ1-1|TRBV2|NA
TGTGCCAGCATACGCCTTGACAGGGGGACGGCCGAAGCTTTCTTT
CASIRLDRGTAEAFF
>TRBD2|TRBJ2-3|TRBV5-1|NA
TGCGCCAGCAGAATAGCGGGTACTAGCACAGATACGCAGTATTTT
CASRIAGTSTDTQYF
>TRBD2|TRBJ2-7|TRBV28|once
TGTGCCAGCAGCTCACCGGGGGGGACTAGCATCAACTTTGGCTACGAGCAGTACTTC
CASSSPGGTSINFGYEQYF
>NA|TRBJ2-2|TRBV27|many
TGTGCCAGCAGTTTATTAGGCAGTGGGGAGACGGGCACCGGGGAGCTGTTTTTT
CASSLLGSGETGTGELFF
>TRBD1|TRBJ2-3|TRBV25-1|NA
TGTGCCAGCAGTGAACTGGACAGGGCATCAGATACGCAGTATTTT
CASSELDRASDTQYF
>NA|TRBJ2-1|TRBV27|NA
TGTGCCAGCACTCCGTTACGGGCAGGGGACAATGAGCAGTTCTTC
CASTPLRAGDNEQFF
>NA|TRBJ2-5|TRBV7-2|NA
TGTGCCAGCAGCTTTGGCGGCAGCTCGAAGACCCAGTACTTC
CASSFGGSSKTQYF
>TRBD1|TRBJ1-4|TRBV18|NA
TGTGCCAGCTCACCAATTACAGGGGATGAAAAACTGTTTTTT
CASSPITGDEKLFF
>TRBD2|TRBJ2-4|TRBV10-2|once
TGCGCCAGCCGGGGGGCGGGGGGCAAAAACATTCAGTACTTC
CASRGAGGKNIQYF
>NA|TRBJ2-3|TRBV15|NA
TGTGCCACCAGCACCAGGGTCACAGATACGCAGTATTTT
CATSTRVTDTQYF
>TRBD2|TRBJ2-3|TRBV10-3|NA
TGTGCCATCAGTGGTCGGGGGAGGGCCACAGATACGCAGTATTTT
CAISGRGRATDTQYF
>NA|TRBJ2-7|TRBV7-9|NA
TGTGCCAGCAGCAACGCCGGGAACTCCTACGAGCAGTACTTC
CASSNAGNSYEQYF
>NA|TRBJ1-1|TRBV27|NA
TGTGCCAGCATAGAATCAGGGGCTCGTCGACTAGCTTTCTTT
CASIESGARRLAFF
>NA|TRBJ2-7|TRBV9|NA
TGTGCCAGCAGCGTAGGTTCCCGTCAAGCCTCCTACGAGCAGTACTTC
CASSVGSRQASYEQYF
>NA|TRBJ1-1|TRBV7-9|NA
TGTGCCAGCAGCTTAAATGGCAGGGCTGAAAGTGAAGCTTTCTTT
CASSLNGRAESEAFF
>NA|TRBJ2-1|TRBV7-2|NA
TGTGCCAGCAGCTTAGCGCTTCGGTCTAGCGCCAGCTACAATGAGCAGTTCTTC
CASSLALRSSASYNEQFF
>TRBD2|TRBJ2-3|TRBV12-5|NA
TGTGCTAGTGGTTCTGGGACTAGCGGGAGCACAGATACGCAGTATTTT
CASGSGTSGSTDTQYF
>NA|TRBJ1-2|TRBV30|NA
TGTGCCTGGAGCCTAGAGGCCACCTATGGCTACACCTTC
CAWSLEATYGYTF
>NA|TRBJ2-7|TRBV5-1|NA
TGCGCCAGCAGCAGCCAAGCATATAGCAGCTACGAGCAGTACTTC
CASSSQAYSSYEQYF
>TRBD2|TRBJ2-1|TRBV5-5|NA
TGTGCCAGCAGCTTGGGGGTGACTAGCGGGATGGGCGAGCAGTTCTTC
CASSLGVTSGMGEQFF
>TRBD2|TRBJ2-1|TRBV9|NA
TGTGCCAGCAGCGCCGTTTCTACTAGCGACTACAATGAGCAGTTCTTC
CASSAVSTSDYNEQFF
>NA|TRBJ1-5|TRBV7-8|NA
TGTGCCAGCAGCTTAGATCGTCTCCCCCAGCATTTT
CASSLDRLPQHF
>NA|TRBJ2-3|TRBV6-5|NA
TGTGCCAGCAGCCCCGGGGTTAGCACAGATACGCAGTATTTT
CASSPGVSTDTQYF
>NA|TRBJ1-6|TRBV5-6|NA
TGTGCCAGCAGCGCCAGGGGCCTGCTGACACCCCTCCACTTT
CASSARGLLTPLHF
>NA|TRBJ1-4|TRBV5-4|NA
TGTGCCAGCAGCTTGGGGGCAGGTACGGATGAAAAACTGTTTTTT
CASSLGAGTDEKLFF
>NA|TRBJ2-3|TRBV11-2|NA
TGTGCCAGCAGCTCCTCAGGGGTTAGGGGCACAGATACGCAGTATTTT
CASSSSGVRGTDTQYF
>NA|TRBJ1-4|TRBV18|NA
TGTGCCAGCTCACCATTGATCGGGACTACTAATGAAAAACTGTTTTTT
CASSPLIGTTNEKLFF
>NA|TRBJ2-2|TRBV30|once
TGTGCCTGGAGTATTCAGGAAACCGGGGAGCTGTTTTTT
CAWSIQETGELFF
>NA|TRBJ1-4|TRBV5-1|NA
TGCGCCAGCAGCATAGGACAGCTGACAACTAATGAAAAACTGTTTTTT
CASSIGQLTTNEKLFF
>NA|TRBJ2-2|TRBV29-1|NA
TGCAGCGGGGGTAGCGGAGTAAACACCGGGGAGCTGTTTTTT
CSGGSGVNTGELFF
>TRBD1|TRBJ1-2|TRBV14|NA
TGTGCCAGCAGCATTACGCGGACAGGCAATGGTGGCTACACCTTC
CASSITRTGNGGYTF
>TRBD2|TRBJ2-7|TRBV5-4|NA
TGTGCCAGCAGCCCCAGGACTAGCGGGAGCGGGGAGCAGTACTTC
CASSPRTSGSGEQYF
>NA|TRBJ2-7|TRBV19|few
TGTGCCAGTAGTATGGCGGAAGGCGAGCAGTACTTC
CASSMAEGEQYF
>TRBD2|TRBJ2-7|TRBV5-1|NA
TGCGCCAGCAGCCCCAGTCCGGGCGGGGGAGGCGAGCAGTACTTC
CASSPSPGGGGEQYF
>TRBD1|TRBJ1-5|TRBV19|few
TGTGCCAGTAGTATTCCCGACAGGGAAGGAGATCAGCCCCAGCATTTT
CASSIPDREGDQPQHF
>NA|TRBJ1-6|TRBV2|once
TGTGCCAGCAGTCAGACAGGATCAAACCTCCACTTT
CASSQTGSNLHF